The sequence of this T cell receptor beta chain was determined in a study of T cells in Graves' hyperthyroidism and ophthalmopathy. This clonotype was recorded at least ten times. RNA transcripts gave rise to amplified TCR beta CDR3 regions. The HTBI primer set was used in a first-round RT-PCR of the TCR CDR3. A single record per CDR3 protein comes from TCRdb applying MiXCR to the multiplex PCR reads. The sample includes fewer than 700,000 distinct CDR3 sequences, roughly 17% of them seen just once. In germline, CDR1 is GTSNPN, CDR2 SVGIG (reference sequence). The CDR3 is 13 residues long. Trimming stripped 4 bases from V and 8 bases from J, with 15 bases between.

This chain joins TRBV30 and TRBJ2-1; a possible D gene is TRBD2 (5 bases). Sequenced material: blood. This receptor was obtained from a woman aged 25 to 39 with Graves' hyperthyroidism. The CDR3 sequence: CAWTRSAGYEQFF. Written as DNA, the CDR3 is TGTGCCTGGACCCGCTCCGCGGGTTATGAGCAGTTCTTC.